This entry concerns a single T cell receptor beta chain. Profiled with immunoSEQ multiplex PCR; TCRdb holds only in-frame clones, not every one. The sample shows around 130,000 clones, 86% of them seen only once. Second-dose intervals near 4 or 12 weeks were combined. The sample comes from a study of T cell responses to AZD1222 COVID-19 vaccine. This TCR was recovered from an adult who received the AZD1222 COVID-19 vaccine. The material was peripheral blood, obtained 28 days after the second AZD1222 dose.

CDR3: CATSARGGNYGYTF. The CDR3 DNA sequence: TGTGCCACCAGCGCCCGGGGAGGGAACTATGGCTACACCTTC. The chain uses TRBV15 and TRBJ1-2; D gene ambiguous. CDR3 length: 14 residues. Trimming stripped 5 bases from V and 2 bases from J, with 12 bases between. The V gene's germline CDR1 is LNHNV and CDR2 YYDKDF (reference sequence).